These 20 T cell receptor beta chains were sequenced from one sample in a study of CD8 T cells in Susac syndrome (dated by TCRdb to the late 2010s). Libraries were prepared through the immunoSEQ multiplex PCR assay. RNA was extracted with the RNeasy kit and roughly 0.45 to 1 ug was reverse transcribed using random hexamers. Starting from the raw public reads, TCRdb applied fastp trimming at Q25, assembled clones with MiXCR and retained in-frame beta chains. Merged by CDR3 protein, the rows form single entries marked with the most common genes and DNA. The sample contains under 200,000 distinct CDR3 sequences, 85% to 95% of them found a single time. The leading ten clones occupy 0.15% to 0.2% of the sample. The source material was CD8+ T cells from PBMCs. The receptors originated from a human donor with multiple sclerosis.

The chain recombines TRBV7-9 with TRBJ1-1, with TRBD1 identical over 7 bases. J was trimmed by 12 bases and V by 6 bases; bases with no gene match: 10. There are 12 residues in the CDR3. CDR1 and CDR2 from the germline V gene are SEHNR and FQNEAQ (reference sequence). As DNA, the CDR3 is TGTGCCAGCAGACAAGACAGGGAGATTTCTTTCTTT. Translation gives CASRQDREISFF.

The chain joins TRBV27 to TRBJ2-1, with D possibly being TRBD2 (5 bases). With 6 bases removed from V and 7 bases from J, the gap between germline ends came to 10 bases. Germline V gives CDR1 MNHEY, CDR2 SMNVEV (reference sequence). The CDR3 runs to 12 residues. The CDR3 DNA reads TGTGCCAGCAGGCGGGCCGGGAATGAGCAGTTCTTC. Translation: CASRRAGNEQFF.

This rearrangement joins TRBV19 to TRBJ2-5; D possibly corresponds to TRBD2 (6 bases). V shed 3 bases and J shed 0 bases, with 11 bases lying between them. The CDR3 is made up of 15 amino acids. Germline V gene sequence: CDR1 LNHDA, CDR2 SQIVND (reference sequence). The CDR3 DNA reads TGTGCCAGTAGTATTGGAGGGCTGGACCAAGAGACCCAGTACTTC. Encoded protein: CASSIGGLDQETQYF.

This chain uses TRBV27 with TRBJ1-5, with D maybe TRBD1 (5 bases). The CDR3 covers 17 residues. CDR1 and CDR2 from the germline V gene are MNHEY and SMNVEV (reference sequence). V lost 0 bases to trimming and J lost 1 base, with 13 bases between them. CDR3 sequence (DNA): TGTGCCAGCAGTTTATCCCCCTTTGGGGCAAGCAATCAGCCCCAGCATTTT. It yields the protein CASSLSPFGASNQPQHF.

The CDR3 sequence: CAYQGLAGRETQYF. The CDR3, as DNA: TGTGCTTACCAGGGACTAGCGGGGCGGGAGACCCAGTACTTC. The V and J genes are TRBV30 and TRBJ2-5, with 13 bases lining up with TRBD2. This CDR3 spans 14 amino acids. CDR1 is GTSNPN, CDR2 SVGIG, per germline (reference sequence).

The gene calls are TRBV7-9 and TRBJ1-2; D might be TRBD1 (5 bases). V was clipped by 1 base and J by 4 bases, with 7 bases between them. Germline assignment: CDR1 SEHNR and CDR2 FQNEAQ (reference sequence). The CDR3 spans 13 residues. The CDR3 sequence: CASSLVGTYGYTF. The CDR3, as DNA: TGTGCCAGCAGCTTAGTTGGGACCTATGGCTACACCTTC.

The rearrangement links TRBV28 to TRBJ1-5, with 10 bases aligning to TRBD1. This CDR3 contains 18 residues. The germline gives CDR1 MDHEN, CDR2 SYDVKM. V gave up 5 bases and J gave up 3 bases; unmatched junction bases: 13. CDR3 sequence reads: CASSPLTGTGDDNQPQHF. The CDR3 nucleotides read TGTGCCAGCAGTCCCTTAACCGGGACAGGGGATGACAATCAGCCCCAGCATTTT.

This clonotype has a single count. The gene calls are TRBV4-1 and TRBJ2-3; the D call may be TRBD1 or TRBD2 (6 bases each). Germline CDR1 MGHRA, CDR2 YSYEKL. The CDR3 contains 17 residues. Trimming cost V 0 bases and J 3 bases, with 16 bases left between them. CDR3 amino acids: CASSQELARGETDTQYF. The CDR3 DNA reads TGCGCCAGCAGCCAAGAGTTGGCAAGGGGGGAGACAGATACGCAGTATTTT.

The chain is built from TRBV29-1 and TRBJ1-1; D remains unclear. V lost 6 bases and J lost 1, with 9 bases in between. Germline assignment: CDR1 SQVTM and CDR2 ANQGSEA. The CDR3 extends over 12 amino acids. The chain's CDR3 is CSVIQSNTEAFF. The DNA of the CDR3 is TGCAGCGTGATACAGTCGAACACTGAAGCTTTCTTT. The full variable domain, with the rest looked up from reference TRBV29-1 and TRBJ1-1, is SAVISQKPSRDICQRGTSLTIQCQVDSQVTMMFWYRQQPGQSLTLIATANQGSEATYESGFVIDKFPISRPNLTFSTLTVSNMSPEDSSIYLCSVIQSNTEAFFGQGTRLTVV.

The V gene is TRBV12-3 or TRBV12-4, the J gene TRBJ2-2, with D perhaps assigned TRBD1 or TRBD2 (7 bases each). This CDR3 has 14 residues. The V end lost 5 bases, the J end lost 4 bases, and 11 bases lay between the germline ends. CDR3 region: CASSDREGTGELFF. CDR3 nucleotide sequence: TGTGCCAGCAGTGACAGGGAGGGCACCGGGGAGCTGTTTTTT.

V and J are TRBV13 and TRBJ2-1; a weak D match, TRBD1 (6 bases). The CDR3 runs to 15 residues. Germline V gives CDR1 PRHDT, CDR2 FYEKMQ (reference sequence). Between the trimmed V and J ends, which lost 2 bases and 0 bases, there was a span of 8 bases. The CDR3 spells CASSLFRGSYNEQFF. The CDR3 DNA reads TGTGCCAGCAGCTTATTCAGGGGCTCCTACAATGAGCAGTTCTTC. Full variable domain (remainder filled in from reference TRBV13 and TRBJ2-1): AAGVIQSPRHLIKEKRETATLKCYPIPRHDTVYWYQQGPGQDPQFLISFYEKMQSDKGSIPDRFSAQQFSDYHSELNMSSLELGDSALYFCASSLFRGSYNEQFFGPGTRLTVL.

J is TRBJ1-1 and V is TRBV2; D is uncertain. The V gene lost 7 bases and the J gene lost 8 bases, with 8 bases spanning the gap. This CDR3 spans 10 amino acids. CDR1 and CDR2 from the germline V gene are SNHLY and FYNNEI. CDR3 sequence reads: CASIQREAFF. CDR3 DNA sequence: TGTGCCAGCATCCAACGGGAAGCTTTCTTT.

The chain has TRBV20-1 and TRBJ1-2, with D perhaps matching TRBD1 (5 bases). This CDR3 is 16 amino acids long. V was pared by 4 bases and J by 1 base, with 19 bases between. The germline V gene has CDR1 DFQATT and CDR2 SNEGSKA (reference sequence). This CDR3 is CSATGTAIIINYGYTF. The CDR3, as DNA: TGCAGTGCTACCGGGACGGCGATTATCATTAACTATGGCTACACCTTC.

The V call is TRBV10-3, the J call TRBJ1-1; a possible D gene is TRBD1 (5 bases). CDR1 is ENHRY and CDR2 is SYGVKD in the germline V gene. Trimming took 2 bases from V and 8 from J, leaving 9 bases between them. The CDR3 covers 12 residues. In nucleotides, the CDR3 is TGTGCCATCAGTGAGAGGGGTCGGGAAGCTTTCTTT. Translating gives CAISERGREAFF.

This clonotype was recorded only once. The genes are TRBV7-9 and TRBJ2-3, with 11 bases fitting TRBD2. This CDR3 region has 16 residues. Per the germline V gene, CDR1 is SEHNR and CDR2 is FQNEAQ (reference sequence). J was trimmed by 2 bases and V by 5 bases; bases with no gene match: 6. Here the CDR3 DNA reads TGTGCCAGCAGCATCTTACTAGCGGGGGACACAGATACGCAGTATTTT. It yields the protein CASSILLAGDTDTQYF. The variable domain in full, with the rest retrieved from reference TRBV7-9 and TRBJ2-3, is DTGVSQNPRHKITKRGQNVTFRCDPISEHNRLYWYRQTLGQGPEFLTYFQNEAQLEKSRLLSDRFSAERPKGSFSTLEIQRTEQGDSAMYLCASSILLAGDTDTQYFGPGTRLTVL.

J is TRBJ2-1 and V is TRBV29-1; weak D call: TRBD2 (6 bases). Germline assignment: CDR1 SQVTM and CDR2 ANQGSEA. V shed 7 bases and J shed 0 bases, with 22 bases lying between them. The CDR3 consists of 17 residues. This CDR3 reads CSGRLETITSSYNEQFF. As DNA, the CDR3 is TGCAGCGGCCGACTAGAGACCATAACGAGCTCCTACAATGAGCAGTTCTTC.

The rearrangement links TRBV9 to TRBJ1-5; a possible D gene is TRBD1 (6 bases). The germline gives CDR1 SGDLS, CDR2 YYNGEE. Trimming shortened V by 4 bases and J by 0 bases, and 14 bases separated the two germline ends. This CDR3 spans 16 amino acids. CDR3 coding DNA: TGTGCCAGCAGCCCCGGAGGGGGGAATAGCAATCAGCCCCAGCATTTT. This translates into CASSPGGGNSNQPQHF.

This chain connects TRBV20-1 to TRBJ1-2; D unclear. V dropped 4 bases and J dropped 6 bases, with 21 bases sitting between them. This CDR3 region has 15 residues. Germline V lookup: CDR1 DFQATT, CDR2 SNEGSKA (reference sequence). The CDR3 region has the DNA TGCAGTGCTAAGTGGAGGGTCTGGGGTTTACATGGCTACACCTTC. It translates to CSAKWRVWGLHGYTF.

The genes are TRBV2 and TRBJ2-1, with TRBD1 as a possible D gene (6 bases). This CDR3 is 12 amino acids long. V lost 6 bases to trimming and J lost 5 bases, with 8 bases between them. Germline-derived CDR1 and CDR2 are SNHLY and FYNNEI. CDR3 coding DNA: TGTGCCAGCAGGGGACACGACAATGAGCAGTTCTTC. Translation gives CASRGHDNEQFF.

The chain couples TRBV9 to TRBJ1-4; D might be TRBD1 (6 bases). The CDR3 contains 15 residues. CDR1 is SGDLS and CDR2 is YYNGEE in the germline V gene. V lost 0 bases, J lost 1 base, and 7 bases lay in between. Here the CDR3 reads CASSVGGGTNEKLFF. The CDR3 bases are TGTGCCAGCAGCGTAGGAGGGGGAACTAATGAAAAACTGTTTTTT.